This TCR beta chain was captured in a study of STAT5B mutations in CD4+ large granular lymphocyte leukemia. The CDR3 runs to 15 residues. From germline, CDR1 is GTSNPN and CDR2 SVGIG (reference sequence). The V gene lost 0 bases and the J gene lost 7 bases, with 13 bases spanning the gap. As to this clone: Antigen specificity is unknown.

TCRdb keeps only in-frame clones here, not all; method: immunoSEQ multiplex PCR. This sample has around 50,000 clones, with approximately 83% found just once. Overall study findings and caveats: TRBV06-family usage was enriched in top patient clones (8/27) versus controls (2/35).

The chain joins TRBV30 to TRBJ1-6; tentative D call: TRBD1 (5 bases). This TCR was sampled from a human donor in good health. The sequenced sample consisted of CD4+ T cells from blood buffy coats. The CDR3 DNA sequence: TGTGCCTGGAGTGTGGGACTCCGGGGAAATTCACCCCTCCACTTT. This encodes CAWSVGLRGNSPLHF.